This T cell receptor beta chain was recorded in a study of CD8 T cells in ankylosing spondylitis. The CDR3 loop spans 14 amino acids. In germline, CDR1 is LGHDT, CDR2 YNNKEL (reference sequence). Between the trimmed V and J ends, which lost 9 bases and 2 bases, there was a span of 17 bases. Researchers built TCR beta libraries using quantitative 5'-RACE with molecular barcodes. TCRdb reprocessed the 5' RACE reads via MiXCR and lists one record per CDR3 protein. Counted here are 670,000 or so distinct CDR3 sequences, under 20% occurring once; the ten biggest clones make up around 20%. Points on this clonotype: Its antigen is undetermined.

General study points: Disease-associated clones were reportedly significantly overrepresented in matched ankylosing spondylitis synovial fluid. Eight highly homologous variants formed a TCR beta motif that appeared characteristic of ankylosing spondylitis blood. Relatively scarce in peripheral blood, disease-linked clones were CD8+. A number of the motif variants had already been described in reactive arthritis synovial fluid and blood.

The receptor's source is a male donor with ankylosing spondylitis. This rearrangement joins TRBV3-1 to TRBJ2-7, with D possibly matching TRBD1 (6 bases). The sequencing input was blood, either unsorted or a sorted T cell fraction (not recorded which). This CDR3 reads CASSPGQPAYEQYF. The CDR3 coding sequence is TGTGCCAGTAGTCCGGGACAACCAGCCTACGAGCAGTACTTC.